This entry lists 8 T cell receptor beta chains sequenced from one sample in a study of cytomegalovirus exposure and HLA in healthy donors. Assay used: immunoSEQ multiplex PCR; TCRdb lists only in-frame clones, some missing. The sample has approximately 65,000 clones; around 90% are singletons. The sample comprised PBMCs. The receptors originated from a man aged 18-30 years in good health and CMV-seronegative.

The chain employs TRBV6-6 and TRBJ2-7; no clear D. Looked up from germline, CDR1 is MNHNY and CDR2 is SVGAGI (reference sequence). V gave up 2 bases and J gave up 0 bases, with 11 bases separating them. CDR3 length: 15 residues. For the CDR3, the DNA is TGTGCCAGCAGTTACGGGCTACCTCCCTCCTACGAGCAGTACTTC. Residues: CASSYGLPPSYEQYF.

This clone was detected only once. This chain links TRBV9 with TRBJ2-5; no firm D call. The germline gives CDR1 SGDLS, CDR2 YYNGEE. Trimming stripped 4 bases from V and 4 bases from J, with 17 bases between. This CDR3 region has 15 residues. The CDR3 here is CASSYTERMSETQYF. Here the CDR3 DNA reads TGTGCCAGCAGCTACACGGAGCGAATGTCAGAGACCCAGTACTTC.

The CDR3 loop reads CASRTDRAVGYTF. CDR3 coding DNA: TGCGCCAGCAGAACGGACAGGGCGGTTGGCTACACCTTC. The chain is built from TRBV5-1 and TRBJ1-2; 8 nucleotides agree with TRBD1. Germline CDR1 and CDR2: SGHRS and YFSETQ. V shed 5 bases and J 7 bases; nucleotides not matched to a gene: 7. The CDR3 contains 13 residues.

The chain uses TRBV5-6 and TRBJ2-1; 10 bases are shared with TRBD2. This CDR3 has 17 amino acids. The J segment lost 8 bases and the V segment lost 0 bases, leaving 11 bases of the junction unmatched. Germline-derived CDR1 and CDR2 are SGHDT and YYEEEE. CDR3 in amino acids: CASSLVASGSRSHEQFF. Written as DNA, the CDR3 is TGTGCCAGCAGCTTGGTGGCTAGCGGGAGTAGGAGCCATGAGCAGTTCTTC.

DNA of the CDR3: TGTGCCAGCAGCGTAGAGAGACAGGGGGCCTCGTACGAGCAGTACTTC. Its translation is CASSVERQGASYEQYF. J is TRBJ2-7 and V is TRBV9; 10 bases match TRBD1. Looked up from germline, CDR1 is SGDLS and CDR2 is YYNGEE. J lost 4 bases, V lost 0 bases, and 7 bases had no gene match. The CDR3 contains 16 residues.

The chain joins TRBV28 to TRBJ1-5; D is uncertain. The V gene's germline CDR1 is MDHEN and CDR2 SYDVKM. V was trimmed by 2 bases and J by 2 bases, leaving 16 bases between them. CDR3 size: 17 residues. CDR3: CASSLPPGRMRNQPQHF. The DNA of the CDR3 is TGTGCCAGCAGTTTACCCCCGGGAAGAATGCGCAATCAGCCCCAGCATTTT.

This clone occurred once. This chain uses TRBV9 with TRBJ1-1; 8 bases match TRBD1. The CDR3 is made up of 13 amino acids. Germline lookup yields CDR1 SGDLS and CDR2 YYNGEE. The V gene end was trimmed by 4 bases and the J gene end by 9 bases; junction bases not matched to a gene: 8. The CDR3 DNA is TGTGCCAGCAGCCAGGGACAGGATAAACAAGCTTTCTTT. It yields the protein CASSQGQDKQAFF.

This chain uses TRBV11-3 with TRBJ2-3; possible D gene TRBD2, 5 bases. The germline gives CDR1 SGHNT, CDR2 YENEEA. This CDR3 spans 12 amino acids. The V end lost 4 bases, the J end lost 8 bases, and 10 bases lay between the germline ends. The CDR3 sequence: CASSSLEGTQYF. The DNA for the CDR3 is TGTGCCAGCAGCTCACTAGAGGGTACGCAGTATTTT.